These 21 T cell receptor beta chains came from one sample sequenced in a study of T cells in Graves' hyperthyroidism and ophthalmopathy. Amplified TCR beta CDR3 regions derived from RNA transcripts. Initially, a first-round RT-PCR of the TCR CDR3 employed the HTBI primer set. In TCRdb, the multiplex PCR reads were re-called with MiXCR into one record per CDR3 protein. The repertoire holds more than 300,000 distinct CDR3 sequences, with roughly 15% as singletons. Sequencing input: blood. All receptors derive from a woman aged 25 to 39 with Graves' ophthalmopathy.

There are many counts of this clonotype. V and J are TRBV10-3 and TRBJ1-3, with TRBD1 as a possible D gene (6 bases). Germline V CDR1 and CDR2: ENHRY, SYGVKD. This CDR3 region has 14 residues. V shed 9 bases and J shed 0 bases, with 12 bases lying between them. The CDR3 is CAIPGQLSGNTIYF. As DNA, the CDR3 is TGTGCCATACCGGGACAACTCTCTGGAAACACCATATATTTT.

The table lists this clonotype with many counts. The chain carries TRBV12-5 and TRBJ2-5, with 7 nucleotides matching TRBD1. The CDR3 contains 16 residues. V shed 5 bases, J shed 0 bases, and the junction held 9 bases outside the gene matches. CDR1 and CDR2 (germline): LGHNT, FRNRAP. The CDR3 loop is CASGPRGQSYQETQYF. Here the CDR3 DNA reads TGTGCTAGTGGTCCACGGGGACAGTCGTACCAAGAGACCCAGTACTTC.

The table lists this clonotype with a few counts. The rearrangement joins TRBV19 to TRBJ2-1; 11 bases match TRBD2. Trimming took 9 bases from V and 4 from J; bases not matched to a gene: 8. The CDR3 has 15 amino acids. The germline CDR1 and CDR2 sequences are LNHDA and SQIVND (reference sequence). In DNA, the CDR3 is TGTGCCAGCACTACTAGCGGGGGACCATACAATGAGCAGTTCTTC. It specifies CASTTSGGPYNEQFF.

This clonotype was observed at least ten times. The chain has TRBV7-2 and TRBJ2-3, with D tentatively TRBD2 (6 bases). The V end was cut by 2 bases, the J end by 4 bases, with 13 bases between. This CDR3 is built from 15 residues. CDR1 is SGHTA, CDR2 FQGNSA, per germline. CDR3: CASSLFGGRADTQYF. The DNA of the CDR3 is TGTGCCAGCAGCTTATTTGGAGGGAGAGCAGATACGCAGTATTTT.

This clonotype occurred many times. The chain uses TRBV20-1 and TRBJ2-3; D might be TRBD1 (5 bases). CDR3 length: 15 residues. The V gene's germline CDR1 is DFQATT and CDR2 SNEGSKA (reference sequence). V lost 7 bases to trimming and J lost 0 bases, with 17 bases between them. The CDR3 DNA follows: TGCAGTGTTTTAGACAGCCTTACTAGCACAGATACGCAGTATTTT. This codes for CSVLDSLTSTDTQYF.

This clonotype has at least ten counts. The chain couples TRBV6-1 to TRBJ2-1, with TRBD2 matching 8 bases. J was trimmed by 5 bases and V by 7 bases; bases with no gene match: 7. CDR1 is MNHNS and CDR2 is SASEGT in the germline V gene. CDR3 length equals 14 residues. CDR3 in DNA: TGTGCCAGCACGAGGCGGGGGGCAAACAATGAGCAGTTCTTC. Its protein product is CASTRRGANNEQFF.

This clonotype has at least ten counts. Germline is not matched at one junction end, which may reflect a read error. The chain links TRBV12-3 or TRBV12-4 to TRBJ1-2; TRBD1 aligns across 7 bases. The CDR3 extends over 16 amino acids. The CDR3 reads CASRLGQGEFNYGYTF. Here the CDR3 DNA reads TGTGCCAGCAGATTAGGGCAGGGGGAGTTTAACTATGGCTACACCTTC.

Ten or more counts support this clonotype. The gene calls are TRBV20-1 and TRBJ2-5, with D perhaps TRBD2 (6 bases). This CDR3 is 12 amino acids long. CDR1 DFQATT and CDR2 SNEGSKA come from the germline V gene (reference sequence). V dropped 8 bases and J dropped 2 bases, with 12 bases sitting between them. The CDR3 nucleotides read TGCAGTTTGAGGGAGGCGCAAGAGACCCAGTACTTC. This codes for CSLREAQETQYF.

The chain couples TRBV30 to TRBJ2-7; the D call may be TRBD1 or TRBD2 (6 bases each). CDR1 and CDR2 from the germline V gene are GTSNPN and SVGIG (reference sequence). V lost 0 bases, J lost 4 bases, and 13 bases lay in between. This CDR3 is built from 14 residues. CDR3 loop: CAWSVFGGGYEQYF. The DNA for the CDR3 is TGTGCCTGGAGTGTATTCGGGGGCGGGTACGAGCAGTACTTC.

Ten or more counts support this clonotype. The V call is TRBV28, the J call TRBJ1-1; 9 bases are a match to TRBD1. Germline loops: CDR1 MDHEN, CDR2 SYDVKM. The V gene end was trimmed by 5 bases and the J gene end by 5 bases; junction bases not matched to a gene: 6. The CDR3 extends over 14 amino acids. For the CDR3, the DNA is TGTGCCAGCAGTGACCGGGACAGGGCGACTGAAGCTTTCTTT. Protein sequence: CASSDRDRATEAFF. The whole variable domain, remainder taken from reference TRBV28 and TRBJ1-1, is DVKVTQSSRYLVKRTGEKVFLECVQDMDHENMFWYRQDPGLGLRLIYFSYDVKMKEKGDIPEGYSVSREKKERFSLILESASTNQTSMYLCASSDRDRATEAFFGQGTRLTVV.

This clonotype was observed at least ten times. This chain joins TRBV24-1 and TRBJ1-5; D not certain. This CDR3 region has 15 residues. CDR1 and CDR2 (germline): KGHDR, SFDVKD. V lost 3 bases to trimming and J lost 0 bases, with 8 bases between them. CDR3 coding DNA: TGTGCCACCAGTGATCCCAGCCTTAGCAATCAGCCCCAGCATTTT. This gives the protein CATSDPSLSNQPQHF.

There are many counts of this clonotype. This chain joins TRBV3-1 and TRBJ2-7, with D perhaps TRBD2 (5 bases). Trimming took 5 bases from V and 7 from J, leaving 15 bases between them. Germline CDR1 LGHDT, CDR2 YNNKEL (reference sequence). The CDR3 runs 13 residues. The CDR3 DNA sequence: TGTGCCAGCAGCTATATTAGTCAGCGGGAGCAGTACTTC. Translated: CASSYISQREQYF.

This clonotype was detected a few times. The chain couples TRBV20-1 to TRBJ2-7; D uncertain. V was clipped by 6 bases and J by 1 base, with 16 bases between them. This CDR3 region has 14 residues. The germline V gene encodes CDR1 DFQATT and CDR2 SNEGSKA (reference sequence). CDR3 DNA: TGCAGTGCCCAACCCGATTCCCCTTCCTACGAGCAGTACTTC. Translated: CSAQPDSPSYEQYF.

This clonotype was observed at least ten times. The genes are TRBV28 and TRBJ2-7; D perhaps matches TRBD2 (6 bases). The length of the CDR3 is 15 residues. V dropped 2 bases and J dropped 0 bases, with 11 bases sitting between them. Germline-derived CDR1 and CDR2 are MDHEN and SYDVKM. The CDR3 here is CASSLAAGSSYEQYF. In DNA, the CDR3 is TGTGCCAGCAGTTTAGCGGCGGGGAGCTCCTACGAGCAGTACTTC.

In its sample, this clonotype was seen many times. The gene calls are TRBV12-3 or TRBV12-4 and TRBJ2-3; unclear D gene. The CDR3 covers 13 residues. With 4 bases removed from V and 8 bases from J, the gap between germline ends came to 13 bases. In nucleotides, the CDR3 is TGTGCCAGCAGTTCACAATTTACGGGTACGCAGTATTTT. Amino acids: CASSSQFTGTQYF.

This clonotype was observed at least ten times. DNA for the CDR3: TGTGCCAGCAGCCAACAGGGCTGGACGAACACAGATACGCAGTATTTT. This gives the protein CASSQQGWTNTDTQYF. This chain links TRBV11-3 with TRBJ2-3, with D tentatively TRBD1 (6 bases). The V gene lost 5 bases and the J gene lost 2 bases, with 17 bases spanning the gap. Germline CDR1 reads SGHNT; CDR2 reads YENEEA. CDR3 size: 16 residues. The variable domain in full, with the rest retrieved from reference TRBV11-3 and TRBJ2-3, is EAGVVQSPRYKIIEKKQPVAFWCNPISGHNTLYWYLQNLGQGPELLIRYENEEAVDDSQLPKDRFSAERLKGVDSTLKIQPAELGDSAVYLCASSQQGWTNTDTQYFGPGTRLTVL.

A few counts support this clonotype. The V gene is TRBV28, the J gene TRBJ2-7, with D unclear. Germline loops: CDR1 MDHEN, CDR2 SYDVKM. The germline V and J ends were trimmed by 3 bases and 8 bases, with 11 bases remaining between them. The CDR3 consists of 12 residues. The CDR3, as DNA: TGTGCCAGCAGTTTGGACGCCTCGAAGCAGTACTTC. It specifies CASSLDASKQYF.

This chain joins TRBV5-1 and TRBJ1-6; a possible D gene is TRBD1 (6 bases). This CDR3 region has 14 residues. Germline CDR1 is SGHRS and CDR2 is YFSETQ. V was cut by 5 bases and J by 6 bases, with 12 bases left in between. The CDR3, as DNA: TGCGCCAGCAGTCAGGGACAACGTAATTCACCCCTCCACTTT. Translated: CASSQGQRNSPLHF.

The chain has TRBV6-5 and TRBJ2-3, with D possibly matching TRBD2 (5 bases). Germline CDR1 is MNHEY and CDR2 is SVGAGI. The CDR3 consists of 16 residues. Trimming pared 0 bases from V and 4 bases from J, leaving 14 bases between. CDR3 residues: CASSYSEGKLADTQYF. As DNA, the CDR3 is TGTGCCAGCAGTTACTCAGAGGGAAAGTTGGCAGATACGCAGTATTTT.

This clonotype was observed many times. This chain joins TRBV12-3 or TRBV12-4 and TRBJ2-5; D unclear. The CDR3 totals 11 residues. Trimming pared 3 bases from V and 5 bases from J, leaving 4 bases between. The CDR3 nucleotides are TGTGCCAGCAGTTTCCCCGAGACCCAGTACTTC. Its translation: CASSFPETQYF.

This clonotype was seen many times. This chain joins TRBV12-3 or TRBV12-4 and TRBJ1-4; D not certain. V lost 5 bases to trimming and J lost 0 bases, with 10 bases between them. The CDR3 spans 15 residues. CDR3 region: CASSPGGATNEKLFF. CDR3 coding DNA: TGTGCCAGCAGTCCGGGCGGCGCAACTAATGAAAAACTGTTTTTT.